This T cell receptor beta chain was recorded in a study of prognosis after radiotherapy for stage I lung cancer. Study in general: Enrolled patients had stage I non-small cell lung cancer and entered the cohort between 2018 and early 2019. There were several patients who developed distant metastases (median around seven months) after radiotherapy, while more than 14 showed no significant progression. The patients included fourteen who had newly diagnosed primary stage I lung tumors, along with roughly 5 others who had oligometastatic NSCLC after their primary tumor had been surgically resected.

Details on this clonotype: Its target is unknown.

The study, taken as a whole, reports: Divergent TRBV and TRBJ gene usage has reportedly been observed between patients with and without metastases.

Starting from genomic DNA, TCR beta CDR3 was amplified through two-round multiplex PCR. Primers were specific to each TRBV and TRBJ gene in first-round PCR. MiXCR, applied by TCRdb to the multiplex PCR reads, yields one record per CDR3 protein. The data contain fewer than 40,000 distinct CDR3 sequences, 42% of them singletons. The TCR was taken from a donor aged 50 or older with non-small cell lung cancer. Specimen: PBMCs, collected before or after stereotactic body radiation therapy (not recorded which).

CDR3 amino acids: CASSLGEGSNQPQHF. The CDR3 region has the DNA TGCGCCAGCAGCTTGGGGGAGGGGAGCAATCAGCCCCAGCATTTT. This rearrangement joins TRBV5-1 to TRBJ1-5, with D tentatively TRBD1 (5 bases). The germline V gene encodes CDR1 SGHRS and CDR2 YFSETQ. The CDR3 is 15 amino acids. Trimming stripped 0 bases from V and 1 base from J, with 8 bases between.